A selection of T cell receptor beta chains follows, all from one sample in a study of PD-L1 blockade in urothelial cancer. Libraries were prepared by immunoSEQ multiplex PCR; TCRdb keeps only in-frame clonotypes and omits some of them. There are about 48,000 clones in the sample; around 86% occur only once, and under 11% lies in the top ten. The sequenced sample was PBMCs, obtained around atezolizumab (anti-PD-L1) treatment. Every receptor here comes from a man aged 55 to 70 with urothelial cancer. Each CDR3 is given with its conserved first and last residue. D genes are given only for firm matches. Some rows mark clone size as missing; the rest say once, few, many or name a class of expanded clone.

.,TRBJ1-2,TRBV6-5,.,CASSYSGGEFPRGYTF,TGTGCCAGCAGTTACTCGGGCGGGGAGTTTCCAAGAGGCTACACCTTC
TRBD2,TRBJ2-2,TRBV5-1,.,CASSDTSGGNTGELFF,TGCGCCAGCAGCGATACTAGCGGGGGGAACACCGGGGAGCTGTTTTTT
TRBD1,TRBJ1-2,TRBV4-3,.,CASSQIPGQGTYGYTF,TGCGCCAGCAGCCAAATTCCGGGACAGGGGACTTATGGCTACACCTTC
TRBD1,TRBJ1-1,TRBV5-5,few,CASSRDRGYTEAFF,TGTGCCAGCAGCAGGGACAGGGGATACACTGAAGCTTTCTTT
TRBD2,TRBJ2-7,TRBV28,.,CASSSGGTSYEQYF,TGTGCCAGCAGTAGCGGGGGAACCTCCTACGAGCAGTACTTC
TRBD1,TRBJ2-2,TRBV5-6,.,CASSDRAGELFF,TGTGCCAGCAGTGACAGGGCCGGGGAGCTGTTTTTT
.,TRBJ1-2,TRBV4-2,once,CASSQDYTPRSYGYTF,TGTGCCAGCAGCCAAGATTATACCCCTAGGAGCTATGGCTACACCTTC
TRBD1,TRBJ1-2,TRBV19,.,CASYDRGQGYGYTF,TGTGCCAGCTACGACAGGGGGCAGGGCTATGGCTACACCTTC
TRBD1,TRBJ2-5,TRBV6-1,.,CASSGRNTGVALQETQYF,TGTGCCAGCAGTGGACGAAATACAGGGGTCGCCCTTCAAGAGACCCAGTACTTC
TRBD2,TRBJ2-3,TRBV5-5,.,CASSWAGLAGGTSTDTQYF,TGTGCCAGCAGCTGGGCGGGACTAGCGGGGGGTACTAGCACAGATACGCAGTATTTT
TRBD2,TRBJ2-5,TRBV7-8,.,CASSLGSEWRGGQETQYF,TGTGCCAGCAGCTTAGGGTCGGAGTGGCGGGGGGGCCAAGAGACCCAGTACTTC
TRBD1,TRBJ1-2,TRBV7-2,.,CASTRQGGYGYTF,TGTGCCAGCACCCGACAGGGGGGCTATGGCTACACCTTC
.,TRBJ2-3,TRBV5-1,.,CASSPSEKDTQYF,TGCGCCAGCAGCCCCTCCGAGAAAGATACGCAGTATTTT
.,TRBJ2-2,TRBV30,few,CAWMSGLANTGELFF,TGTGCCTGGATGTCCGGGTTGGCGAACACCGGGGAGCTGTTTTTT
TRBD1,TRBJ1-6,TRBV27,.,CASSPGQQNSPLHF,TGTGCCAGCAGTCCGGGACAGCAAAATTCACCCCTCCACTTT
TRBD1,TRBJ1-1,TRBV11-3,.,CASSLTGVGTEAFF,TGTGCCAGCAGCTTAACAGGGGTAGGGACTGAAGCTTTCTTT
.,TRBJ2-3,TRBV7-6,.,CASSWPREGGDTDTQYF,TGTGCCAGCAGCTGGCCGCGGGAAGGGGGGGACACAGATACGCAGTATTTT
.,TRBJ1-6,TRBV21-1,once,CASSKPQGKGPGSYNSPLHF,TGTGCCAGCAGCAAGCCCCAGGGGAAGGGCCCCGGCTCCTATAATTCACCCCTCCACTTT
TRBD1,TRBJ1-2,TRBV29-1,.,CSADTGAGGWGYTF,TGCAGCGCCGACACCGGGGCAGGGGGCTGGGGCTACACCTTC
TRBD2,TRBJ2-7,TRBV28,.,CASSLSGGAYEQYF,TGTGCCAGCAGTCTATCGGGGGGGGCCTACGAGCAGTACTTC
TRBD1,TRBJ2-3,TRBV6-1,.,CASRFDRGLDTQYF,TGTGCCAGCAGATTCGACAGGGGGCTCGATACGCAGTATTTT
.,TRBJ1-2,TRBV4-3,.,CASSQDRGAGGYTF,TGCGCCAGCAGCCAAGACCGGGGGGCTGGTGGCTACACCTTC
.,TRBJ2-7,TRBV6-1,.,CASSARPVVYEQYF,TGTGCCAGCAGTGCACGCCCAGTTGTCTACGAGCAGTACTTC